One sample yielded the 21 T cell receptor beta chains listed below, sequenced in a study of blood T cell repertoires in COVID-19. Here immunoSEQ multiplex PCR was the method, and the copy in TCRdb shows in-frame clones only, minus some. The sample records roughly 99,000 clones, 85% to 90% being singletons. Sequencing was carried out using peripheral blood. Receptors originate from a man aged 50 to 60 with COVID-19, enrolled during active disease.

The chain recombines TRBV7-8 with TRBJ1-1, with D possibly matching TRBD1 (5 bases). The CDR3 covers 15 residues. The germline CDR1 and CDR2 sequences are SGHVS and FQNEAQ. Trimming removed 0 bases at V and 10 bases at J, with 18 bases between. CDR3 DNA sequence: TGTGCCAGCAGCTTAGCTCGTTGGCTGGGGGAGGGAGCTTTCTTT. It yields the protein CASSLARWLGEGAFF.

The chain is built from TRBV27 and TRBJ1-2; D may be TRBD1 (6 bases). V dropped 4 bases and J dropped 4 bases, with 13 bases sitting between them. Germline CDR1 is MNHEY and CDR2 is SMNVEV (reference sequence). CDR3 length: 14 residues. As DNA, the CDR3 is TGTGCCAGCAGTTCCGGGGGGCGATCCTATGGCTACACCTTC. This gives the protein CASSSGGRSYGYTF.

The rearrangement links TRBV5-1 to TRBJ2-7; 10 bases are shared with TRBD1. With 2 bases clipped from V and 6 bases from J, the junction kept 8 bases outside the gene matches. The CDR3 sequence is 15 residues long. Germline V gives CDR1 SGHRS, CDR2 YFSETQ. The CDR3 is CASSFTGTGEGEQYF. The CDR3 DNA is TGCGCCAGCAGCTTTACCGGGACAGGGGAGGGCGAGCAGTACTTC.

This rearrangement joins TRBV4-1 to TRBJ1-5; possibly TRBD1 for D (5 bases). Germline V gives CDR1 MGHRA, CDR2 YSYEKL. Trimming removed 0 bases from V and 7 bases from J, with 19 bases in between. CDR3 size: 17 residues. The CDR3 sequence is CASSQDLLGRVGQPQHF. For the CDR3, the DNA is TGCGCCAGCAGCCAAGACCTCCTCGGCAGGGTGGGGCAGCCCCAGCATTTT.

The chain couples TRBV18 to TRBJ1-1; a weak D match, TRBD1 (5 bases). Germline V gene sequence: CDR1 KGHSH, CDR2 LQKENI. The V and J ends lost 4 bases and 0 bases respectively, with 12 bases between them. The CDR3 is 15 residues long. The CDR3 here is CASSQGSLLNTEAFF. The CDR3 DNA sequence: TGTGCCAGCTCACAGGGGTCCCTCTTGAACACTGAAGCTTTCTTT.

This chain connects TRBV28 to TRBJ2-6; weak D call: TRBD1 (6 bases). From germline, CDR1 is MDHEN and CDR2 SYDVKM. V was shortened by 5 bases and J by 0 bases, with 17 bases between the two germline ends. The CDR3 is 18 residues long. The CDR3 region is CASSPPGHRISGANVLTF. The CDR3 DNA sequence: TGTGCCAGCAGTCCTCCGGGACATCGAATCTCTGGGGCCAACGTCCTGACTTTC.

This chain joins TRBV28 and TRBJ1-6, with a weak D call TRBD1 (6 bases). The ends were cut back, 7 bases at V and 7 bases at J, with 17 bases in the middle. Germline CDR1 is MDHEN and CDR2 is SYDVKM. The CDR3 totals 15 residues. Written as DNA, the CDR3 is TGTGCCAGCATTCCGCAGGGGAGTACGAATTCACCCCTCCACTTT. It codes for CASIPQGSTNSPLHF.

The CDR3 loop reads CASSAGTSGGKDEQFF. The DNA for the CDR3 is TGTGCCAGCAGCGCAGGGACTAGCGGGGGGAAGGATGAGCAGTTCTTC. V gene TRBV9 combines with J gene TRBJ2-1; TRBD2 matches at 15 bases. The junction had 6 bases not matched to a gene; V was cut back by 3 bases and J by 8 bases. There are 16 residues in the CDR3. Germline loops: CDR1 SGDLS, CDR2 YYNGEE.

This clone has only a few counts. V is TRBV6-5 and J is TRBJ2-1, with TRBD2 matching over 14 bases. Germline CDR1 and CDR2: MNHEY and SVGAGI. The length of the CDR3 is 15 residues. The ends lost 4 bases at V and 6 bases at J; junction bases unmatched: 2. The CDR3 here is CASSSGTSGGNEQFF. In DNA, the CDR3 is TGTGCCAGCAGTTCCGGGACTAGCGGGGGCAATGAGCAGTTCTTC.

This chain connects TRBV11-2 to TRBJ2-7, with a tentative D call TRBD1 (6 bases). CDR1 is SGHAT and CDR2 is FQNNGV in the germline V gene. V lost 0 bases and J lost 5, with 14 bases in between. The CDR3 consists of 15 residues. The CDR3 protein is CASSLDFQGLNEQYF. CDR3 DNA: TGTGCCAGCAGCTTAGATTTCCAGGGGCTCAACGAGCAGTACTTC.

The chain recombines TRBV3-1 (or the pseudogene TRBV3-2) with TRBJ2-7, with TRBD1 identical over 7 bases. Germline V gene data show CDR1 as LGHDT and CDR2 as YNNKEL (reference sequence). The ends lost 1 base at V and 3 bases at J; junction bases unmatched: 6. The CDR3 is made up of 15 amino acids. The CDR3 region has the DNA TGTGCCAGCAGCCAAGCCGGGACAGTTTACTACGAGCAGTACTTC. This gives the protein CASSQAGTVYYEQYF.

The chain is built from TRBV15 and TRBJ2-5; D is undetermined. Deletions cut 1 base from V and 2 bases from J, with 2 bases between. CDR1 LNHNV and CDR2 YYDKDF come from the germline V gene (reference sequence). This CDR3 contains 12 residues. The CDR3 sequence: CATSRVQETQYF. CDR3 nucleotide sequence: TGTGCCACCAGCAGAGTACAAGAGACCCAGTACTTC.

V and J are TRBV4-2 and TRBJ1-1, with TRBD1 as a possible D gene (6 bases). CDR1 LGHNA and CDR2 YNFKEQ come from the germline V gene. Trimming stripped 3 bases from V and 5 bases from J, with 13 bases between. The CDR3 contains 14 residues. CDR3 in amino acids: CASSQNREETEAFF. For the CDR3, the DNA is TGTGCCAGCAGCCAGAACAGGGAAGAGACTGAAGCTTTCTTT.

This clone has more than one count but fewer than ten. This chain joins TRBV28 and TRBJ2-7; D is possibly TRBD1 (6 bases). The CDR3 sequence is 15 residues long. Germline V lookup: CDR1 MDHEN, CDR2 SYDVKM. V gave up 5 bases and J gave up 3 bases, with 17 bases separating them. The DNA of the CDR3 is TGTGCCAGCAGTCCACAGGGAAAAGGTCACTACGAGCAGTACTTC. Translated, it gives CASSPQGKGHYEQYF. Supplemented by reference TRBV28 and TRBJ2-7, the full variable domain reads DVKVTQSSRYLVKRTGEKVFLECVQDMDHENMFWYRQDPGLGLRLIYFSYDVKMKEKGDIPEGYSVSREKKERFSLILESASTNQTSMYLCASSPQGKGHYEQYFGPGTRLTVT.

The CDR3 DNA reads as TGTGCCAGCAAAGACGACAGGGGGCCGACCGAGCAGTACTTC. It translates to CASKDDRGPTEQYF. The J gene is TRBJ2-7, the V gene TRBV18, with 10 positions matching TRBD1. CDR1 is KGHSH, CDR2 LQKENI, per germline. The CDR3 runs to 14 residues. Germline trimming cut 8 bases from V and 6 bases from J; bases unmatched to any gene: 10. The entire variable domain, with the rest obtained from reference TRBV18 and TRBJ2-7, is as follows: NAGVMQNPRHLVRRRGQEARLRCSPMKGHSHVYWYRQLPEEGLKFMVYLQKENIIDESGMPKERFSAEFPKEGPSILRIQQVVRGDSAAYFCASKDDRGPTEQYFGPGTRLTVT.

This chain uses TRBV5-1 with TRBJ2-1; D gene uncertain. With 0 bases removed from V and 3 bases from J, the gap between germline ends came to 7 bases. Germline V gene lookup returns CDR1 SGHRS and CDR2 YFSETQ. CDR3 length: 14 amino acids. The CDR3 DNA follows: TGCGCCAGCAGCTTGGGGCAGAACTACAATGAGCAGTTCTTC. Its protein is CASSLGQNYNEQFF.

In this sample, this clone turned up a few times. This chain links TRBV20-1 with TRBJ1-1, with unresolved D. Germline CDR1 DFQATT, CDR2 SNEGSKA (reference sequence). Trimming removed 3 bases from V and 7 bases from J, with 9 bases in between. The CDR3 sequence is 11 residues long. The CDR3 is CSASSGHEAFF. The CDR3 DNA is TGCAGTGCTAGCTCGGGTCATGAAGCTTTCTTT.

This CDR3 is CASSVQGPISGNTIYF. CDR3 DNA sequence: TGTGCCAGCAGCGTACAGGGTCCCATCTCTGGAAACACCATATATTTT. The rearrangement links TRBV9 to TRBJ1-3; D may be TRBD1 (5 bases). The CDR3 has 16 amino acids. From germline, CDR1 is SGDLS and CDR2 YYNGEE. V was shortened by 1 base and J by 0 bases, with 11 bases between the two germline ends.

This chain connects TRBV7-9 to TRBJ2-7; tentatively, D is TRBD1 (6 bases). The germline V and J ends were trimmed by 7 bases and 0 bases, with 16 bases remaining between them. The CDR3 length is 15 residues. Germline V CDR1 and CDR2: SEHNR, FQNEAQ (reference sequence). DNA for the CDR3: TGTGCCAGCACTCCTTTAAGGGACACCTCCTACGAGCAGTACTTC. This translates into CASTPLRDTSYEQYF.

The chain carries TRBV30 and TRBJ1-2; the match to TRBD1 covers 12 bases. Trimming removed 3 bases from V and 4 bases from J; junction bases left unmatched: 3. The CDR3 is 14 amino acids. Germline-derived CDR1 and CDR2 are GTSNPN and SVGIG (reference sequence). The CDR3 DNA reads TGTGCCTGGAGGGGGACAGGGGGCACCTATGGCTACACCTTC. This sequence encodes CAWRGTGGTYGYTF.

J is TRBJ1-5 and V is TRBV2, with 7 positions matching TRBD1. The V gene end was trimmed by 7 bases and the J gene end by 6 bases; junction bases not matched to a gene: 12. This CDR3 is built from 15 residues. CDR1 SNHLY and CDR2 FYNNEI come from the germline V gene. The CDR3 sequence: CASMEGGTFRQPQHF. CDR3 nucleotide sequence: TGTGCCAGCATGGAAGGGGGCACCTTTCGTCAGCCCCAGCATTTT.